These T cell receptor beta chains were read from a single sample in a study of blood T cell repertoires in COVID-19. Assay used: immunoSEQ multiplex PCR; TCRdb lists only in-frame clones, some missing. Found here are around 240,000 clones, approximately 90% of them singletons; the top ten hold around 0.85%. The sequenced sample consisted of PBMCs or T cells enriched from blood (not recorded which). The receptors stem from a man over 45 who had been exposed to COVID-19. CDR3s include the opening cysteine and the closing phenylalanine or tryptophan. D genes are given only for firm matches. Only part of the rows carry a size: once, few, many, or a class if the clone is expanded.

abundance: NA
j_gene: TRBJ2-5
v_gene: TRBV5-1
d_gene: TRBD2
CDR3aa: CASSFIPGTRDRETQYF
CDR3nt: TGCGCCAGCAGCTTTATCCCCGGGACTAGGGATCGCGAGACCCAGTACTTC

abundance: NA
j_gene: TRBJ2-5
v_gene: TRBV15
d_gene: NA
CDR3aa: CATSTGSQETQYF
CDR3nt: TGTGCCACCAGCACAGGGTCCCAAGAGACCCAGTACTTC

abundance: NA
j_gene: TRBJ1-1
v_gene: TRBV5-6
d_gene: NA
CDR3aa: CASSSGGTEAFF
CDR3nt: TGTGCCAGCAGCTCGGGAGGAACTGAAGCTTTCTTT

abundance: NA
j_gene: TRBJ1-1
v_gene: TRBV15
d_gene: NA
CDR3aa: CATSRRDTPGQRNTEAFF
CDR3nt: TGTGCCACCAGCAGGAGAGATACTCCGGGACAACGGAACACTGAAGCTTTCTTT

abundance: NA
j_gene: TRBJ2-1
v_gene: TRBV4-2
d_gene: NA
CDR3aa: CASSQVRGDEQFF
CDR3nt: TGTGCCAGCAGCCAAGTCAGGGGGGACGAGCAGTTCTTC

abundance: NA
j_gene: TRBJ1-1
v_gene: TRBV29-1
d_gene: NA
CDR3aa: CSVDWFGNTEAFF
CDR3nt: TGCAGCGTTGATTGGTTCGGGAACACTGAAGCTTTCTTT

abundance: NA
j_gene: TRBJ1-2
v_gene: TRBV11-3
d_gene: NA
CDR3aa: CASSPGGGHYYGYTF
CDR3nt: TGTGCCAGCAGCCCCGGGGGGGGGCATTACTATGGCTACACCTTC

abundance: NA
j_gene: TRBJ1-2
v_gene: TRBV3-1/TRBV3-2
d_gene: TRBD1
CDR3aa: CASSQVIGAGGIGYTF
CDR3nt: TGTGCCAGCAGCCAAGTAATAGGGGCAGGGGGGATTGGCTACACCTTC

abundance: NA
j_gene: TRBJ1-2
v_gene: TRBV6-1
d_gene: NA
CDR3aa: CASSEAGTLVGGYTF
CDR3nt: TGTGCCAGCAGTGAGGCTGGGACTCTCGTCGGGGGCTACACCTTC

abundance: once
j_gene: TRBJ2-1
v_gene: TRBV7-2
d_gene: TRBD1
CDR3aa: CASSLDRGTYNEQFF
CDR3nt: TGTGCCAGCAGCTTAGACAGGGGGACCTACAATGAGCAGTTCTTC

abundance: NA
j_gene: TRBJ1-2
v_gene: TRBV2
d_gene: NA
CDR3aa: CASSEGGIPSAPYGYTF
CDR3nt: TGTGCCAGCAGTGAAGGCGGCATACCCTCTGCCCCCTATGGCTACACCTTC

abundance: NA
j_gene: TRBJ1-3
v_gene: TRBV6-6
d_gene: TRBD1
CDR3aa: CASSQTQGASGNTIYF
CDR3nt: TGTGCCAGCAGCCAAACCCAGGGGGCGTCTGGAAACACCATATATTTT

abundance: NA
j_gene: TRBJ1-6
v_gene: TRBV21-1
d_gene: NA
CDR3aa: CASRTGSLRESPLHF
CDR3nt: TGTGCCAGCCGGACGGGGAGTCTCCGTGAATCACCCCTCCACTTT

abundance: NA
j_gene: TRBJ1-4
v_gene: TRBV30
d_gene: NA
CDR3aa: CAWSGVTEKLFF
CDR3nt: TGTGCCTGGAGTGGAGTAACGGAAAAACTGTTTTTT

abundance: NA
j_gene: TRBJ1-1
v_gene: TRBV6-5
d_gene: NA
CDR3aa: CASTPTGGTEAFF
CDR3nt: TGTGCCAGCACCCCGACGGGGGGGACTGAAGCTTTCTTT

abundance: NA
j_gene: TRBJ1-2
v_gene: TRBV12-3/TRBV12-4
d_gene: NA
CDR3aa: CASSPGPYGYTF
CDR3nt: TGTGCCAGCAGCCCTGGCCCCTATGGCTACACCTTC